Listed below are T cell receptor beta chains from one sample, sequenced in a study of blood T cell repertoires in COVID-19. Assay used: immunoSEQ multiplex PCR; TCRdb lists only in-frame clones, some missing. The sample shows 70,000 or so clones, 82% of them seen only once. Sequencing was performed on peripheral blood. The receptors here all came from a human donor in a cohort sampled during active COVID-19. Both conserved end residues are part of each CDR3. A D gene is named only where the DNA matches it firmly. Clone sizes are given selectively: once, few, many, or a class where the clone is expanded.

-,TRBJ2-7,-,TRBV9,TGTGCCAGCAGCCCCCGCGGGACCCACTCCGAGCAGTACTTC,CASSPRGTHSEQYF
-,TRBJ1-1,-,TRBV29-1,TGCAGCGCCCTGGGAGGACAAGCGCTTTCCCTGAACACTGAAGCTTTCTTT,CSALGGQALSLNTEAFF
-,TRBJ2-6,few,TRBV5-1,TGCGCCAGCAGCTTTGAGGGTAACGGCGTCCTGACTTTC,CASSFEGNGVLTF
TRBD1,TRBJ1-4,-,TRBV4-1,TGCGCCAGCAGCCCCGGCGGGACAGGACGTGAAAAACTGTTTTTT,CASSPGGTGREKLFF
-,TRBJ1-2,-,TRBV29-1,TGCAGCACAGGCCTATCGGACGGCTACACCTTC,CSTGLSDGYTF
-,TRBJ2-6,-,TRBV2,TGTGCCAGCAGTCCCCCCGGCAGGACTGGGGCCAACGTCCTGACTTTC,CASSPPGRTGANVLTF
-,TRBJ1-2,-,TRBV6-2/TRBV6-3,TGTGCCAGCAGTTATCCAAGAGGCGACTATGGCTACACCTTC,CASSYPRGDYGYTF
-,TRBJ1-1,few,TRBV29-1,TGCAGCGATAAAGGGGCGGGGGCTGAAGCTTTCTTT,CSDKGAGAEAFF
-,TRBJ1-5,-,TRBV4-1,TGCGCCAGCAGCCAAGGGGGAGGGTCAGGGGATAGCAATCAGCCCCAGCATTTT,CASSQGGGSGDSNQPQHF
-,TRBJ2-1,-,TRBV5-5,TGTGCCAGCAGCTTGAATCTCGACAGGTACAATGAGCAGTTCTTC,CASSLNLDRYNEQFF
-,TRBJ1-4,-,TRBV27,TGTGCCAGCAGTAAAGGGGATTCCAATGAAAAACTGTTTTTT,CASSKGDSNEKLFF
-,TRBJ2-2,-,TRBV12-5,TGTGCTAGTGGTTTGGGGGCAGGGGTTGCCGGGGAGCTGTTTTTT,CASGLGAGVAGELFF
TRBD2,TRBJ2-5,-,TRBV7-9,TGTGCCAGCAGCTTAGCGGGGACTAGGGAAGAGACCCAGTACTTC,CASSLAGTREETQYF
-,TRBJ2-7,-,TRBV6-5,TGTGCCAGCAGAACACCCGGACAGAACTACGAGCAGTACTTC,CASRTPGQNYEQYF
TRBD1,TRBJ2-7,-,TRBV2,TGTGCCAGCAGGCCAACAGGGGCCGAGCAGTACTTC,CASRPTGAEQYF
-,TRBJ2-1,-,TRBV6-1,TGTGCCAGCAGTGAGGGCGAGGGGGTCGTTTCCTACAATGAGCAGTTCTTC,CASSEGEGVVSYNEQFF
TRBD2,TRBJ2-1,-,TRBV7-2,TGTGCCAGCAGGACAACGGAGCGGGGGGGCCCCTACAATGAGCAGTTCTTC,CASRTTERGGPYNEQFF
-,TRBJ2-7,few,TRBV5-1,TGCGCCAGCAGCTTGTCAGGTCTCGACGACGAGCAGTACTTC,CASSLSGLDDEQYF
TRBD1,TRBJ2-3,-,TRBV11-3,TGTGCCAGCAGCCCGGGACAGGGCCCCACAGATACGCAGTATTTT,CASSPGQGPTDTQYF
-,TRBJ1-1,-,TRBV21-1,TGTGCCAGCAGCCGTGGGGGCTGCCAGGGTCGTTGTATAGCTCCTGAAGCTTTCTTT,CASSRGGCQGRCIAPEAFF
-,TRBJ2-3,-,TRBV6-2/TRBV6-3,TGTGCCAGCAGCCAAGGACTATCGACAGATACGCAGTATTTT,CASSQGLSTDTQYF
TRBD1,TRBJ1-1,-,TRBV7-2,TGTGCCAGCAGCCCTCGAACAGGGGGAACTGAAGCTTTCTTT,CASSPRTGGTEAFF
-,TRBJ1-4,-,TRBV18,TGTGCCAGCTCCCCGCCTTCCCAGGGGCCGGGTGAAAAACTGTTTTTT,CASSPPSQGPGEKLFF
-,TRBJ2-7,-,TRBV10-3,TGTGCCATCAGTGTCGTAAAGGGGGTATCGAACGAGCAGTACTTC,CAISVVKGVSNEQYF
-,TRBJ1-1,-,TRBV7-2,TGTGCCAGCAGCTTAGCGGCGATACCGGGGGAAGCTTTCTTT,CASSLAAIPGEAFF
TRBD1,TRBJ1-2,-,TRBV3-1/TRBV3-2,TGTGCCAGCAGCTCCCGGGGGGGACAGTCCCGTCCGAACTATGGCTACACCTTC,CASSSRGGQSRPNYGYTF
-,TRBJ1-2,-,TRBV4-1,TGCGCCAGCAGCCAAGATGCACAGGCGGCTAACTATGGCTACACCTTC,CASSQDAQAANYGYTF
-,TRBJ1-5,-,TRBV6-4,TGTGCCAGCGCGGCGGAAGAAAATCAGCCCCAGCATTTT,CASAAEENQPQHF
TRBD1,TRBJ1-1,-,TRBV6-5,TGTGCCAGCATCCTGACAGGGCGGGCCACTGAAGCTTTCTTT,CASILTGRATEAFF
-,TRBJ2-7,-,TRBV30,TGTGCCTGGAGCCCCACGGGTTACGAGCAGTACTTC,CAWSPTGYEQYF
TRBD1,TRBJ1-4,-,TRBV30,TGTGCCTGGAGTCGGGACAGGGCTTTTTCGGGTGAAAAACTGTTTTTT,CAWSRDRAFSGEKLFF
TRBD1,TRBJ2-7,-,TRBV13,TGTGCCAGCAGCCCATTAAACCGGGACAGGAACAACGAGCAGTACTTC,CASSPLNRDRNNEQYF
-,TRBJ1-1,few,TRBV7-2,TGTGCCAGCAGCTTATCCAAGAACACTGAAGCTTTCTTT,CASSLSKNTEAFF
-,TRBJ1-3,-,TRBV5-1,TGCGCCAGCAGCCGGGGGTTAGATGGAAACACCATATATTTT,CASSRGLDGNTIYF
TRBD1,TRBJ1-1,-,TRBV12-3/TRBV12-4,TGTGCCAGCAGGATGACAGGGGTCACTGAAGCTTTCTTT,CASRMTGVTEAFF
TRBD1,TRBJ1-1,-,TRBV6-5,TGTGCCTGCCAAGGGACAGGGGGCACTGAAGCTTTCTTT,CACQGTGGTEAFF
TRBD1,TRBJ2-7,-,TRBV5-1,TGCGCCAGCAGCTTGTGGGTCGGGACAGGGGCCTACGAGCAGTACTTC,CASSLWVGTGAYEQYF
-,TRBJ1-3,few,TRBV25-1,TGTGCCAGCAGTGGCAGTCGAAACACCATATATTTT,CASSGSRNTIYF
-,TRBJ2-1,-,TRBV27,TGTGCCAGCAGTTCTGGACTCTTCCCAATGGCTGAGCAGTTCTTC,CASSSGLFPMAEQFF
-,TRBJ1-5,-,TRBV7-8,TGTGCCAGCAGCTTAGGAGGAACCGTCAATCAGCCCCAGCATTTT,CASSLGGTVNQPQHF
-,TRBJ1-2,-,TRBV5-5,TGTGCCAGCAGCTTGGGGGGCAGATCGGGTTATGGCTACACCTTC,CASSLGGRSGYGYTF
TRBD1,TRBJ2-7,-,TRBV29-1,TGCAGCGTTGAACTACCGGGACAGGGGGCTGACGAGCAGTACTTC,CSVELPGQGADEQYF
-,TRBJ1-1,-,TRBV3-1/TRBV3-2,TGTGCCAGCAGCCAAGACCGTCGCTCTATCCCGCCCACTGAAGCTTTCTTT,CASSQDRRSIPPTEAFF
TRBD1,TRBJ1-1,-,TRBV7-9,TGTGCCAGCAGCCAAGGGGGCCCTGAAGCTTTCTTT,CASSQGGPEAFF
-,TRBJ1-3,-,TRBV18,TGTGCCAGCTCACCAAACGGGGGGGCGACTGGAAACACCATATATTTT,CASSPNGGATGNTIYF
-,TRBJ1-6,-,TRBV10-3,TGTGCCATCAGTGGTGTCCTGGGCAATTCACCCCTCCACTTT,CAISGVLGNSPLHF
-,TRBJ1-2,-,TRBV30,TGTGCCTGGAGTGTACTTCAGGGGTCGAGTGGCTACACCTTC,CAWSVLQGSSGYTF
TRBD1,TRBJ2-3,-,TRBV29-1,TGCAGCGTGTCAGGGGGACGCAGCACAGATACGCAGTATTTT,CSVSGGRSTDTQYF
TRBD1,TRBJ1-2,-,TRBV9,TGTGCCAGCAGCGGTCAAACGACAGGGGTAGGAAACTATGGCTACACCTTC,CASSGQTTGVGNYGYTF
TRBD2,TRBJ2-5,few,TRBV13,TGTGCCAGCAGCCGCCCACTTGGAGCGGGGGCACAAGAGACCCAGTACTTC,CASSRPLGAGAQETQYF
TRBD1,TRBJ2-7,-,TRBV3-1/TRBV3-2,TGTGCCAGCAGCCAAGATTGGACAGGGTCCTACGAGCAGTACTTC,CASSQDWTGSYEQYF
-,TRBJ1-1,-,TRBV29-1,TGCAGCGTCACACTACTGGCTGAAGCTTTCTTT,CSVTLLAEAFF
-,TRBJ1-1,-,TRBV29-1,TGCAGCGTTGACGTCAGAAACACTGAAGCTTTCTTT,CSVDVRNTEAFF
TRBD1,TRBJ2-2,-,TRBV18,TGTGCCAGCTCACGGGACAGGGAATTATCCGGGGAGCTGTTTTTT,CASSRDRELSGELFF
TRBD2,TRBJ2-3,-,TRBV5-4,TGTGCCAGCAGCGATAGGGGACTAGCGACAGATACGCAGTATTTT,CASSDRGLATDTQYF
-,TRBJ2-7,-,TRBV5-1,TGCGCCAGCAGCGCGACCTCCGGGACTGTATACGAGCAGTACTTC,CASSATSGTVYEQYF
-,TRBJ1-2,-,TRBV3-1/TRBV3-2,TGTGCCAGCAGCCGTCATTTCCATGGCTACACCTTC,CASSRHFHGYTF
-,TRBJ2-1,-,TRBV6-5,TGTGCCAGCAGCCGATCACCCCCGGGACTCCAGTTCTTC,CASSRSPPGLQFF
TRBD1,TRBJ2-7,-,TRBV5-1,TGCGCCAGCAGCCCGATTACAGGGGGCGGGAGAGAGCAGTACTTC,CASSPITGGGREQYF
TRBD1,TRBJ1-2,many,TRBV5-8,TGTGCCAGCAACATGGGACAGCTGATTGACTATGGCTACACCTTC,CASNMGQLIDYGYTF